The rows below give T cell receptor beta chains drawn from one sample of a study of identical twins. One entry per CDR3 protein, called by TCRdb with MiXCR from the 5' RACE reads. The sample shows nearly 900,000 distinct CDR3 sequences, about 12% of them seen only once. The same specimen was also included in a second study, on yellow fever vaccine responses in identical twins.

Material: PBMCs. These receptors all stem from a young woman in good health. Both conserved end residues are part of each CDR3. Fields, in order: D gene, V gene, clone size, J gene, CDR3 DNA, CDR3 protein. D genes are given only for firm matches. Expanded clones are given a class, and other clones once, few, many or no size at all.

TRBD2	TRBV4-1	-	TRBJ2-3	TGCGCCAGCAGCCAGGGACTAGCGGGGAACACAGATACGCAGTATTTT	CASSQGLAGNTDTQYF
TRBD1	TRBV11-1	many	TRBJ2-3	TGTGCCAGCAGCCTGGGGCAGGGGGAAAGCACAGATACGCAGTATTTT	CASSLGQGESTDTQYF
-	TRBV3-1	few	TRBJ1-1	TGTGCCAGCAGCCAAGCCAAGGCGAACACTGAAGCTTTCTTT	CASSQAKANTEAFF
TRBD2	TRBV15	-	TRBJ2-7	TGTGCCACCAGCAGTTTACTAGCGGAATCCTACGAGCAGTACTTC	CATSSLLAESYEQYF
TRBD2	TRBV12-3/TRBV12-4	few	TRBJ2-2	TGTGCCAGCAGCTATGGGACTAGCGGAAACACCGGGGAGCTGTTTTTT	CASSYGTSGNTGELFF
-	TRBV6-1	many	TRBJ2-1	TGTGCCAGCAGTGAATCTTACAATGAGCAGTTCTTC	CASSESYNEQFF
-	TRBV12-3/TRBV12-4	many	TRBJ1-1	TGTGCCAGCAGTTTATTTGGCGGCTTGAACACTGAAGCTTTCTTT	CASSLFGGLNTEAFF
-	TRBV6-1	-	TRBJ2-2	TGTGCCAGCATCAGGGCAGGGAAGACCGGGGAGCTGTTTTTT	CASIRAGKTGELFF
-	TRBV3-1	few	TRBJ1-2	TGTGCCAGCAGCCAAGTAGAGGGGACTAACTATGGCTACACCTTC	CASSQVEGTNYGYTF
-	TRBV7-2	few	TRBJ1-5	TGTGCCAGCAGCTTTGGCCATCAGCCCCAGCATTTT	CASSFGHQPQHF
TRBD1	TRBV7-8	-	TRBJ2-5	TGTGCCAGCAGCTTAGCAGGGGGCCTGCGGGAGACCCAGTACTTC	CASSLAGGLRETQYF
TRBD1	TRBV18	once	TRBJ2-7	TGTGCCAGCTCACGGGACAGGGGGCCCGCCTACGAGCAGTACTTC	CASSRDRGPAYEQYF
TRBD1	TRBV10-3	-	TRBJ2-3	TGTGCCATCAACCCAGAAAGGACAGGTAGCACAGATACGCAGTATTTT	CAINPERTGSTDTQYF
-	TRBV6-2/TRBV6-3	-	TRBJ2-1	TGTGCCAGCAGTTACGTGGGTACAGGGGAGCAGTTCTTC	CASSYVGTGEQFF
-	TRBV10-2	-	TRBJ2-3	TGCGCCAGCAGTGAGGACCCCGCGAGCACAGATACGCAGTATTTT	CASSEDPASTDTQYF
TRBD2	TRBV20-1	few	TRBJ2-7	TGCAGTGCTAGAGCAGCGGGAGTTGGAAAGCAGTACTTC	CSARAAGVGKQYF
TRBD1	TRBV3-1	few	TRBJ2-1	TGTGCCAGCAGCCAAGTCCCGGGACAGGGGGTCAATGAGCAGTTCTTC	CASSQVPGQGVNEQFF
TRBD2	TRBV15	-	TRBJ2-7	TGTGCCACCAGCAGAGGGTGGGAACTCTGGCGGGAGTACGAGCAGTACTTC	CATSRGWELWREYEQYF
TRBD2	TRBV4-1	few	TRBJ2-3	TGCGCCAGCAGCCAAGAGGGAACGGGGGGGGCAGATACGCAGTATTTT	CASSQEGTGGADTQYF
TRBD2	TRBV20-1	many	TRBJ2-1	TGCAGTGCTAGAGATGGGGGGGATGAGCAGTTCTTC	CSARDGGDEQFF
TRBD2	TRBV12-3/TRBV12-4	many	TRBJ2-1	TGTGCCAGCAGTTCGAGCGGGGATGAGCAGTTCTTC	CASSSSGDEQFF
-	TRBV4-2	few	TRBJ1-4	TGTGCCAGCAGCCAAGATCAAGGGGAAAAACTGTTTTTT	CASSQDQGEKLFF
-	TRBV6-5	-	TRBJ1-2	TGTGCCAGCAGTTTCTCCGGACAGCTCAACTATGGCTACACCTTC	CASSFSGQLNYGYTF
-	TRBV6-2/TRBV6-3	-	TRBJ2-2	TGTGCCAGCAGTTACGACATTACCGGGGAGCTGTTTTTT	CASSYDITGELFF
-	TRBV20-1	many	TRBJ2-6	TGCAGTGCTAGTTCAAGGGTTCTCAGCTCTGGGGCCAACGTCCTGACTTTC	CSASSRVLSSGANVLTF
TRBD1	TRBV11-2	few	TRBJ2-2	TGTGCCAGCAACAGGGGGGACACCTACACCGGGGAGCTGTTTTTT	CASNRGDTYTGELFF
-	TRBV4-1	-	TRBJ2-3	TGCGCCAGCAGCCAAGATACGAGGATCACGGATACGCAGTATTTT	CASSQDTRITDTQYF
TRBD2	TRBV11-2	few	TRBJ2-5	TGTGCCAGCAGCCAGCAACATGGCGGGAGAAGCGAGACCCAGTACTTC	CASSQQHGGRSETQYF
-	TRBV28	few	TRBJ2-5	TGTGCCAGCAGCCTTGGTCCCATCCGGGGGACCCAGTACTTC	CASSLGPIRGTQYF
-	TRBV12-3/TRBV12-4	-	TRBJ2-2	TGTGCCAGCAGTAAATTCACTCAGAACACCGGGGAGCTGTTTTTT	CASSKFTQNTGELFF
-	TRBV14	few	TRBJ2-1	TGTGCCAGCAGCCAAGATTCGGGGGGACAGGAGATCTTC	CASSQDSGGQEIF
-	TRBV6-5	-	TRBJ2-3	TGTGCCAGCAGTTACAGGTGGGGGAGCACAGATACGCAGTATTTT	CASSYRWGSTDTQYF
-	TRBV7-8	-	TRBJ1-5	TGTGCCAGCAGCCCGACAAGTAGCAATCAGCCCCAGCATTTT	CASSPTSSNQPQHF
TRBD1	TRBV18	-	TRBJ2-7	TGTGCCAGCTCACCCCGGACAGGGGAGGAGCAGTACTTC	CASSPRTGEEQYF
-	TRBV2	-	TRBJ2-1	TGTGCCAGCAGTGAATCCATTATGAGGGCCAGCTTCTACAATGAGCAGTTCTTC	CASSESIMRASFYNEQFF
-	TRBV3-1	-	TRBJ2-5	TGTGCCAGCAGCCAAGGGGGGCAGGGGAGGTGGGAGACCCAGTACTTC	CASSQGGQGRWETQYF
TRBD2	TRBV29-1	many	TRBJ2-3	TGCAGCGTGAACCTAGCGGGAACAGATACGCAGTATTTT	CSVNLAGTDTQYF
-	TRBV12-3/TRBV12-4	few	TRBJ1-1	TGTGCCAGCAGTTTTGTGCGGGAGGACACTGAAGCTTTCTTT	CASSFVREDTEAFF
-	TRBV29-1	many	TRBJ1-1	TGCAGCGTTGAGTGGGCGCGCAGGGCCGGTCAGGGAGCTTTCTTT	CSVEWARRAGQGAFF
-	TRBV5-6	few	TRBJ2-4	TGTGCCAGCAGGGTGACAGGAGAGGACATTCAGTACTTC	CASRVTGEDIQYF
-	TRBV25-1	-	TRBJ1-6	TGTGCCAGCAGCACGGACAGATATAATTCACCCCTCCACTTT	CASSTDRYNSPLHF
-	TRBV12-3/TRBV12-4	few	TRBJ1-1	TGTGCCAGCAGTCTCATGCCACGTACGAACACTGAAGCTTTCTTT	CASSLMPRTNTEAFF
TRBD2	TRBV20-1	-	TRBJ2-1	TGCACCCCTTTGGCTAGCGGGCCCCCCGGACACAATGAGCAGTTCTTC	CTPLASGPPGHNEQFF
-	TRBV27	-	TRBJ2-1	TGTGCCAGCAGTTATCCAGGAGCCTACAATGAGCAGTTCTTC	CASSYPGAYNEQFF
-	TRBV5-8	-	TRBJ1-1	TGTGCCAGCAGCTTGGAGAGCCTAGAAGCTTTCTTT	CASSLESLEAFF
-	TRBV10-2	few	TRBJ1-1	TGCGCCAGCAGTACTCATATGAACACTGAAGCTTTCTTT	CASSTHMNTEAFF
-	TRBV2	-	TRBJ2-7	TGTGCCAGCAGTGAAGCGCTGGTCCCGAGGCCCCTCTACGAGCAGTACTTC	CASSEALVPRPLYEQYF
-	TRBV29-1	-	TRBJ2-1	TGCAGCGTTGTGGCGGCGCTAACCAATGAGCAGTTCTTC	CSVVAALTNEQFF
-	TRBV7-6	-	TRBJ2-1	TGTGCCAGCAGCCTTCAGACAGCTAGAAATGAGCAGTTCTTC	CASSLQTARNEQFF
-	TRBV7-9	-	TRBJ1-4	TGTGCCAGCAGCACGACCTCCGGGACATCGGGACTGTTTTTT	CASSTTSGTSGLFF
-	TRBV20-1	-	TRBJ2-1	TGCAGTGCTAGAGACTCCGGCCCCACGCACAATGAGCAGTTCTTC	CSARDSGPTHNEQFF
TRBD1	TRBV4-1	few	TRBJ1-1	TGCGCCAGCAGCCTAATGACAGGGATGAACACTGAAGCTTTCTTT	CASSLMTGMNTEAFF
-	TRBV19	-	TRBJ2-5	TGTGCCAGTGGTCGAAGACTGGAGACCCAGTACTTC	CASGRRLETQYF
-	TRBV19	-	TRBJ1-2	TGTGCCAGTAGTATAGGCACCTCCTATGGCTACACCTTC	CASSIGTSYGYTF
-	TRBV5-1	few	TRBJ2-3	TGCGCCAGCAGCTTACTAGGGTTAAGCGCAGATACGCAGTATTTT	CASSLLGLSADTQYF
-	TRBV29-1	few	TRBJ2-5	TGCAGCGTTGCGAGGGGATCGGAGACCCAGTACTTC	CSVARGSETQYF
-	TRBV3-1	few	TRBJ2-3	TGTGCCAGCAGTCGGGGACAAAACACAGATACGCAGTATTTT	CASSRGQNTDTQYF
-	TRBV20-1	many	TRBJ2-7	TGCAGTGCTCTTGCCTTCTGGGGTTCCTTCCGCTACGAGCAGTACTTC	CSALAFWGSFRYEQYF
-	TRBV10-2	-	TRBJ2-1	TGCGCCAGCAGTGATCTTGCGAACTCCTACAATGAGCAGTTCTTC	CASSDLANSYNEQFF
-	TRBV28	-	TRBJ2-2	TGTGCCAGCACCTCTAAGGTGACAGAGCTCAACACCGGGGAGCTGTTTTTT	CASTSKVTELNTGELFF